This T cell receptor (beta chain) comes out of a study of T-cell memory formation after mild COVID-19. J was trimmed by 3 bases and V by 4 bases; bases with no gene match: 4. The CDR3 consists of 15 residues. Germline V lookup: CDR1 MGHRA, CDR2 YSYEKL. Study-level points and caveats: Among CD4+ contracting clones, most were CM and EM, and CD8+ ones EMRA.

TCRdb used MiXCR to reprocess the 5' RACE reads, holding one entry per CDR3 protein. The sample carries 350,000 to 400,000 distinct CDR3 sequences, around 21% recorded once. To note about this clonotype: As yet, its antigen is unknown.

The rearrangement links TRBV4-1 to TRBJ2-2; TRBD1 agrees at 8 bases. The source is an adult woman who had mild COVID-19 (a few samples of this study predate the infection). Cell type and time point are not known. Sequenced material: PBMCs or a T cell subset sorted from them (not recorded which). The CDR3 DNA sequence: TGCGCCAGCAGCCGAGGACAGGGATACACCGGGGAGCTGTTTTTT. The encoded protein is CASSRGQGYTGELFF.